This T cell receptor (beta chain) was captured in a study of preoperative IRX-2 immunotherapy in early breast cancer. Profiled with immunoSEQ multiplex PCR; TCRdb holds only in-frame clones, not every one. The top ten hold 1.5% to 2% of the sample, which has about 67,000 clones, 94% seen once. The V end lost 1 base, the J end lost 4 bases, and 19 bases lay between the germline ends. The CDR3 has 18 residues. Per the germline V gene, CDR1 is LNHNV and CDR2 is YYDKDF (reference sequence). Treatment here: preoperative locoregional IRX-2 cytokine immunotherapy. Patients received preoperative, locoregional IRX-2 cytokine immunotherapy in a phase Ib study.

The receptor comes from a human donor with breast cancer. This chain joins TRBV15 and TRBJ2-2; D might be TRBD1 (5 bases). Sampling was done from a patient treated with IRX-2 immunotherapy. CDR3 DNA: TGTGCCACCAGCAGAGCCAAAAACACAGGAACTATCACCGGGGAGCTGTTTTTT. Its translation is CATSRAKNTGTITGELFF.